Listed here are 21 T cell receptor beta chains from one sample, sequenced in a study of shared clonotypes between healthy human individuals. Naive CD8 cells lacked CD45RO and underwent positive selection for CCR7, leaving out terminally differentiated effector memory CD45RA+ cells. Assay: immunoSEQ multiplex PCR; the TCRdb copy retains only in-frame clones and omits some. The sample has roughly 890,000 clones, around 93% seen once. Material: naive CD8+ T cells sorted from blood. The receptor source for this set is a man younger than 40 in good health.

The chain is built from TRBV7-9 and TRBJ1-5, with 10 bases aligning to TRBD1. Looked up from germline, CDR1 is SEHNR and CDR2 is FQNEAQ (reference sequence). V shed 5 bases and J 5 bases; nucleotides not matched to a gene: 18. The CDR3 consists of 19 residues. CDR3 coding DNA: TGTGCCAGCAGCCATCCTACTTACCGGGACAGGGGTGAATATCAGCCCCAGCATTTT. It yields the protein CASSHPTYRDRGEYQPQHF.

As DNA, the CDR3 is TGTGCCAGCAGCAAAGCGCGGGGACTTCCCGCCTACAATGAGCAGTTCTTC. Protein sequence: CASSKARGLPAYNEQFF. The rearrangement links TRBV21-1 to TRBJ2-1; the table's D gene call, TRBD2, was not cross checked with the DNA. TRBV21-1 constitutes a pseudogene. The CDR3 is 17 residues long.

This chain uses TRBV2 with TRBJ2-5; perhaps TRBD2 as D (5 bases). CDR3 length: 17 residues. Germline V gene data show CDR1 as SNHLY and CDR2 as FYNNEI. The V gene lost 7 bases and the J gene lost 4 bases, with 25 bases spanning the gap. Here the CDR3 reads CASTDFRRVANRETQYF. In DNA, the CDR3 is TGTGCCAGCACTGACTTCAGAAGAGTAGCGAATCGAGAGACCCAGTACTTC.

The chain uses TRBV10-3 and TRBJ1-1; the D is unclear. V dropped 4 bases and J dropped 1 base, with 10 bases sitting between them. This CDR3 is 14 amino acids long. From germline, CDR1 is ENHRY and CDR2 SYGVKD. The CDR3 DNA reads TGTGCCATCAGTGTCCCCGGGGAGAACACTGAAGCTTTCTTT. It encodes CAISVPGENTEAFF.

This chain connects TRBV29-1 to TRBJ2-6; D gene uncertain. The germline V gene has CDR1 SQVTM and CDR2 ANQGSEA. The CDR3 is 13 amino acids. V was clipped by 5 bases and J by 1 base, with 6 bases between them. Written as DNA, the CDR3 is TGCAGCGTTATCCCGTCTGGGGCCAACGTCCTGACTTTC. Protein product: CSVIPSGANVLTF.

The rearrangement links TRBV29-1 to TRBJ2-7; 7 nucleotides align to TRBD1. The ends lost 0 bases at V and 3 bases at J; junction bases unmatched: 8. The CDR3 is made up of 15 amino acids. CDR1 and CDR2 from the germline V gene are SQVTM and ANQGSEA. CDR3 in DNA: TGCAGCGTTGAAGACGGAACAGGGGTAAACTACGAGCAGTACTTC. Translated, it gives CSVEDGTGVNYEQYF.

The V and J genes are TRBV7-2 and TRBJ2-2; 8 nucleotides line up with TRBD2. The CDR3 consists of 17 residues. V was clipped by 3 bases and J by 3 bases; unmatched bases: 9. Germline CDR1 and CDR2: SGHTA and FQGNSA. In nucleotides, the CDR3 is TGTGCCAGCAGCTTTATAGCGGGACTGACCGACACCGGGGAGCTGTTTTTT. Amino acid sequence: CASSFIAGLTDTGELFF.

The chain carries TRBV6-1 and TRBJ2-7; 14 nucleotides agree with TRBD2. The V gene's germline CDR1 is MNHNS and CDR2 SASEGT. CDR3 length: 16 residues. After removal of 2 bases from V and 5 bases from J, the junction contained 5 bases not matched to a gene. In DNA, the CDR3 is TGTGCCAGCAGTGAAAACCGACTAGCGGGAGGGGACGAGCAGTACTTC. Translation gives CASSENRLAGGDEQYF.

The genes are TRBV5-8 and TRBJ2-5, with 11 bases identical to TRBD2. This CDR3 has 16 residues. With 4 bases clipped from V and 0 bases from J, the junction kept 5 bases outside the gene matches. Germline V gives CDR1 SGHTS, CDR2 YDEGEE. The CDR3 region has the DNA TGTGCCAGCAGCCACGGGACTAGCGGAGACCAAGAGACCCAGTACTTC. It translates to CASSHGTSGDQETQYF.

CDR3 region: CASSSDRQIAKNIQYF. CDR3 nucleotides: TGTGCCAGCAGCTCGGACAGACAGATAGCCAAAAACATTCAGTACTTC. The rearrangement uses TRBV5-6 and TRBJ2-4; weak D call: TRBD1 (6 bases). The germline V gene encodes CDR1 SGHDT and CDR2 YYEEEE. CDR3 size: 16 residues. With 3 bases removed from V and 0 bases from J, the gap between germline ends came to 13 bases. Complete variable domain (other parts from reference TRBV5-6 and TRBJ2-4): DAGVTQSPTHLIKTRGQQVTLRCSPKSGHDTVSWYQQALGQGPQFIFQYYEEEERQRGNFPDRFSGHQFPNYSSELNVNALLLGDSALYLCASSSDRQIAKNIQYFGAGTRLSVL.

This chain's CDR3 is CASRQGGITGYEQYF. The DNA of the CDR3 is TGTGCCAGCAGGCAAGGGGGTATAACGGGCTACGAGCAGTACTTC. The chain combines TRBV6-1 with TRBJ2-7; perhaps TRBD1 as D (6 bases). There are 15 residues in the CDR3. Trimming pared 6 bases from V and 3 bases from J, leaving 18 bases between. Germline V gene sequence: CDR1 MNHNS, CDR2 SASEGT.

The gene calls are TRBV18 and TRBJ2-5; 9 bases map to TRBD1. This CDR3 contains 17 residues. Losses at the gene ends were 4 bases for V and 4 bases for J; bases not matched to a gene: 13. Germline V gene sequence: CDR1 KGHSH, CDR2 LQKENI. The CDR3 DNA follows: TGTGCCAGCTCACTTACAGGGGGCTCGGCGTTTGGAGAGACCCAGTACTTC. It specifies CASSLTGGSAFGETQYF.

The rearrangement joins TRBV25-1 to TRBJ2-3; D is possibly TRBD1 (6 bases). Germline CDR1 is MGHDK and CDR2 is SYGVNS. The CDR3 sequence is 16 residues long. Trimming removed 6 bases at V and 2 bases at J, with 18 bases between. The chain's CDR3 is CASSPPSGQITDTQYF. The CDR3 region has the DNA TGTGCCAGCAGCCCTCCAAGTGGACAGATCACAGATACGCAGTATTTT.

The chain uses TRBV19 and TRBJ2-1, with 10 bases identical to TRBD2. J was trimmed by 4 bases and V by 6 bases; bases with no gene match: 6. This CDR3 region has 15 residues. CDR1 and CDR2 (germline): LNHDA, SQIVND (reference sequence). The chain's CDR3 is CASSKTSGAYNEQFF. The DNA of the CDR3 is TGTGCCAGTAGCAAAACTAGCGGGGCATACAATGAGCAGTTCTTC.

The genes are TRBV5-1 and TRBJ2-1, with TRBD1 as a possible D gene (6 bases). Deletions cut 1 base from V and 8 bases from J, with 7 bases between. Germline CDR1 is SGHRS and CDR2 is YFSETQ. CDR3 size: 12 residues. The CDR3 DNA follows: TGCGCCAGCAGCTTGAGGGGGTATGAGCAGTTCTTC. It codes for CASSLRGYEQFF. Together with reference TRBV5-1 and TRBJ2-1, the CDR3 gives the full variable domain: KAGVTQTPRYLIKTRGQQVTLSCSPISGHRSVSWYQQTPGQGLQFLFEYFSETQRNKGNFPGRFSGRQFSNSRSEMNVSTLELGDSALYLCASSLRGYEQFFGPGTRLTVL.

The rearrangement joins TRBV4-1 to TRBJ2-7; 10 bases are a match to TRBD2. The V gene end was trimmed by 4 bases and the J gene end by 2 bases; junction bases not matched to a gene: 5. The germline V gene has CDR1 MGHRA and CDR2 YSYEKL. The CDR3 is 15 amino acids. CDR3 nucleotides: TGCGCCAGCAGCCCTACGCTAGCGGGGGCCTACGAGCAGTACTTC. As protein: CASSPTLAGAYEQYF.

The chain is built from TRBV9 and TRBJ2-7, with TRBD2 as a possible D gene (5 bases). The length of the CDR3 is 15 residues. CDR1 is SGDLS and CDR2 is YYNGEE in the germline V gene. V was pared by 2 bases and J by 5 bases, with 17 bases between. Here the CDR3 DNA reads TGTGCCAGCAGCGTTACGGGAAGATCCGGCCACGAGCAGTACTTC. Translating it yields CASSVTGRSGHEQYF.

The rearrangement uses TRBV10-3 and TRBJ1-2; D is possibly TRBD1 (6 bases). The CDR3 runs 17 residues. Germline lookup yields CDR1 ENHRY and CDR2 SYGVKD. Trimming took off 5 bases at V and 5 bases at J, with 24 bases between the two ends. The CDR3 sequence is CAISHRVEVPLLYGYTF. The CDR3 nucleotides read TGTGCCATCAGTCACAGGGTGGAGGTCCCACTGCTGTATGGCTACACCTTC.

The V and J genes are TRBV28 and TRBJ2-7; 8 bases are shared with TRBD1. The CDR3 is 15 amino acids. The ends lost 7 bases at V and 2 bases at J; junction bases unmatched: 10. From germline, CDR1 is MDHEN and CDR2 SYDVKM. CDR3 in amino acids: CASNQLGTGPYEQYF. The DNA for the CDR3 is TGTGCCAGCAACCAACTCGGGACAGGTCCCTACGAGCAGTACTTC.

The chain combines TRBV28 with TRBJ2-7; TRBD2 aligns across 8 bases. The CDR3 is 14 residues long. Germline V gene lookup returns CDR1 MDHEN and CDR2 SYDVKM. The junction had 6 bases not matched to a gene; V was cut back by 5 bases and J by 3 bases. The CDR3 reads CASSQQREIYEQYF. In DNA form, the CDR3 reads TGTGCCAGCAGTCAACAGCGGGAGATCTACGAGCAGTACTTC.

This CDR3 reads CASRSWWTRLTDTQYF. The CDR3 coding sequence is TGCGCCAGCCGATCCTGGTGGACTAGACTGACAGATACGCAGTATTTT. The chain combines TRBV4-3 with TRBJ2-3, with 7 bases identical to TRBD2. V lost 8 bases, J lost 3 bases, and 14 bases stayed unmatched. Germline V gene sequence: CDR1 LGHNA, CDR2 YSLEER. CDR3 length: 16 amino acids.